One and the same sample provided the 14 T cell receptor beta chains below, sequenced in a study. TCRdb re-analysed the 5' RACE reads in MiXCR, keeping a single row per CDR3 protein. The sample shows tens of thousands of distinct CDR3 sequences, 26% of them seen only once. The sequenced sample consisted of naive CD4+ T cells sorted from a lymph node. Stated subset: naive CD4+ T cells, CD4+CD45RA+CD25-. All receptors derive from a female donor with breast cancer.

This clonotype is labeled as medium-sized. V and J are TRBV4-3 and TRBJ1-2, with 7 bases identical to TRBD1. The CDR3 totals 16 residues. J gave up 8 bases and V 0 bases, and 12 bases lay outside the gene matches. Germline V gene sequence: CDR1 LGHNA, CDR2 YSLEER. The CDR3 nucleotides are TGCGCCAGCAGCCAAGAATGGGCTACAGGGGCGAGAGGCTACACCTTC. Translation: CASSQEWATGARGYTF.

This clonotype has just a few counts. The V call is TRBV14, the J call TRBJ2-1, with 7 bases lining up with TRBD1. The CDR3 is 18 amino acids. The J segment lost 2 bases and the V segment lost 2 bases, leaving 12 bases of the junction unmatched. Germline CDR1 and CDR2: SGHDN and FVKESK. The CDR3: CASSQFRGRGKTYNEQFF. The CDR3 nucleotides read TGTGCCAGCAGCCAATTTCGGGGCAGGGGGAAGACCTACAATGAGCAGTTCTTC. Variable domain in full (rest from reference TRBV14 and TRBJ2-1): EAGVTQFPSHSVIEKGQTVTLRCDPISGHDNLYWYRRVMGKEIKFLLHFVKESKQDESGMPNNRFLAERTGGTYSTLKVQPAELEDSGVYFCASSQFRGRGKTYNEQFFGPGTRLTVL.

This clonotype was recorded at least ten times. This chain joins TRBV5-1 and TRBJ1-1; perhaps TRBD1 as D (5 bases). Germline V gene data show CDR1 as SGHRS and CDR2 as YFSETQ. V was shortened by 2 bases and J by 4 bases, with 9 bases between the two germline ends. The CDR3 extends over 13 amino acids. The CDR3 reads CASSFGGVTEAFF. The CDR3 bases are TGCGCCAGCAGCTTCGGGGGAGTCACTGAAGCTTTCTTT.

Remarks on this clonotype: One base away lies a much larger clone, so this may be a sequencing read error. V usage is TRBV6-1 and J usage is TRBJ2-5, with TRBD1 matching 9 bases. Germline CDR1 and CDR2: MNHNS and SASEGT. The CDR3 runs 17 residues. CDR3 coding DNA: TGTGCCAGCAGTGAACCCCCGGGACAGGGCGGCGTAGAGGCCCAGTACTTC. Its protein is CASSEPPGQGGVEAQYF.

As regards this clonotype: One end of the junction fails to match germline, which may point to a read error. The rearrangement uses TRBV5-5 and TRBJ2-7, with 9 bases identical to TRBD1. There are 15 residues in the CDR3. CDR1 is SGHKS, CDR2 YYEKEE, per germline (reference sequence). The CDR3 DNA follows: TGTGCCTGCAGCCAAGCAGGGACAGGGAGCTACGAGCAGTACTTC. Protein product: CACSQAGTGSYEQYF.

The genes are TRBV11-2 and TRBJ1-2; no clear D. Per germline, CDR1 SGHAT and CDR2 FQNNGV. The CDR3 spans 15 residues. V lost 5 bases to trimming and J lost 1 base, with 14 bases between them. Written as DNA, the CDR3 is TGTGCCAGCAGCCTATCTCGGGCGGTTAACTATGGCTACACCTTC. Protein: CASSLSRAVNYGYTF.

The chain couples TRBV27 to TRBJ2-7; perhaps TRBD1 as D (6 bases). Trimming took 6 bases from V and 0 from J, leaving 12 bases between them. The germline CDR1 and CDR2 sequences are MNHEY and SMNVEV (reference sequence). The CDR3 has 14 residues. CDR3 sequence reads: CASRPGGLSYEQYF. In nucleotides, the CDR3 is TGTGCCAGCAGGCCTGGGGGCCTCTCCTACGAGCAGTACTTC.

This clonotype was counted only a few times. The chain employs TRBV4-1 and TRBJ1-5, with D maybe TRBD1 (6 bases). The CDR3 has 15 residues. Trimming removed 0 bases at V and 4 bases at J, with 10 bases between. CDR1 is MGHRA and CDR2 is YSYEKL in the germline V gene. The CDR3: CASSQDRDRNQPQHF. CDR3 nucleotides: TGCGCCAGCAGCCAAGATCGCGACAGGAATCAGCCCCAGCATTTT.

A note on this clonotype: The conserved final phenylalanine or tryptophan is absent from the CDR3, which likely points to a read error. The V call is TRBV4-3, the J call TRBJ2-1; 7 nucleotides align to TRBD2. Germline lookup yields CDR1 LGHNA and CDR2 YSLEER. V trimming: 5 bases; J trimming: 8 bases; junction bases outside the gene matches: 12. The CDR3 covers 15 residues. CDR3 amino acids: CASSGASGILHEQFI. The CDR3 DNA follows: TGCGCCAGCAGCGGCGCTAGCGGAATTTTGCATGAGCAGTTCATC.

As concerns this clonotype: A much larger clone sits a single nucleotide away, making a read error possible. The chain couples TRBV4-2 to TRBJ1-5; D is unclear. CDR1 and CDR2 (germline): LGHNA, YNFKEQ. The CDR3 consists of 15 residues. The CDR3 protein is CAGSQSPDSNQPQHF. The CDR3 DNA is TGTGCCGGCAGCCAATCTCCCGATAGCAATCAGCCCCAGCATTTT.

This clonotype counts as medium-sized. The rearrangement joins TRBV5-1 to TRBJ2-7; either TRBD1 or TRBD2 may fit D (5 bases each). CDR1 and CDR2 (germline): SGHRS, YFSETQ. Between the trimmed V and J ends, which lost 5 bases and 0 bases, there was a span of 15 bases. CDR3 length: 15 amino acids. This chain's CDR3 is CASRNLGDRSYEQYF. As DNA, the CDR3 is TGCGCCAGCAGGAACTTGGGGGACCGCTCCTACGAGCAGTACTTC. The full variable domain, its missing parts supplied by reference TRBV5-1 and TRBJ2-7, is KAGVTQTPRYLIKTRGQQVTLSCSPISGHRSVSWYQQTPGQGLQFLFEYFSETQRNKGNFPGRFSGRQFSNSRSEMNVSTLELGDSALYLCASRNLGDRSYEQYFGPGTRLTVT.

This clonotype was found a few times. V gene TRBV6-1 combines with J gene TRBJ1-1, with D unclear. The CDR3 contains 11 residues. Trimming removed 2 bases at V and 11 bases at J, with 9 bases between. CDR1 is MNHNS, CDR2 SASEGT, per germline. This chain's CDR3 is CASSELAFAFF. DNA of the CDR3: TGTGCCAGCAGTGAACTCGCCTTTGCTTTCTTT.

This clonotype has only a few counts. CDR3 residues: CSAGGGQETQYF. As DNA, the CDR3 is TGCAGTGCGGGGGGGGGTCAAGAGACCCAGTACTTC. This chain uses TRBV20-1 with TRBJ2-5, with 7 positions matching TRBD2. Germline-derived CDR1 and CDR2 are DFQATT and SNEGSKA (reference sequence). This CDR3 is 12 amino acids long. V dropped 6 bases and J dropped 2; count of bases not matched to a gene: 3.

This clonotype showed up just a few times. The chain has TRBV20-1 and TRBJ2-3, with D perhaps TRBD1 (6 bases). CDR3 length equals 13 residues. Trimming took 6 bases from V and 5 from J, leaving 15 bases between them. Germline V lookup: CDR1 DFQATT, CDR2 SNEGSKA (reference sequence). The CDR3 loop is CSAVVQGKDTQYF. CDR3 nucleotide sequence: TGCAGTGCCGTCGTACAGGGTAAAGATACGCAGTATTTT.